This T cell receptor beta chain came from a study of blood T cells in healthy people across ages (dated by TCRdb to between 2015 and 2017). Background on the whole study: In model experiments, template switching captured about one uniquely barcoded TCR beta cDNA molecule for every two T cells. Donors were grouped into four age groups: young (average roughly 17 years), middle-aged (39), aged (62) and long-lived (around 82). To track age-related changes in TCR beta repertoire diversity, the study relied on deep sequencing normalized with unique cDNA molecular identifiers. Two additional independent replicas of 1 million unique cDNA reads from the same blood draw were analyzed for two donors (one aged 18 to 29 and one aged 80 or older).

Paper-wide results and their limitations: Donor CMV infection status was unknown, potentially confounding age-related changes in expanded clonotypes. The percentage of naive T cells measured by flow cytometry correlated strongly with observed TCR beta diversity. Estimates of total diversity from one million sequenced T cells were regarded as lower bounds and underestimates. Observed TCR beta diversity per million T cells fell roughly linearly with age, and a significant reduction was already apparent by age around 40. The long-lived group showed more naive CD4+ T cells, fewer expanded clones and increased TCR diversity than the aged group, suggesting age selection. Because profiling used bulk unsorted PBMCs, naive and antigen-experienced compartments could not be compared conclusively.

Per the germline V gene, MNHEY is the CDR1 and SVGAGI is the CDR2. Spanning cysteine to phenylalanine, the CDR3 consists of 13 amino acids. Solely the CDR3 DNA is kept, with 39 bases framed from the first base. V is clipped by 0 bases and J by 6 bases, and the sequence between their germline boundaries is 8 bases long. This clonotype was detected a few times. Its recognized antigen is unknown. No much larger clonotype is one base removed from it; base qualities were not supplied. The donors were 40 or so Caucasian individuals from Russia, aged 6 to 90 years, who were systemically healthy. Approximately 9.3 milliliters of peripheral blood were drawn from each donor into EDTA-treated Vacutainer tubes. Ficoll-Paque density-gradient centrifugation was used to isolate PBMCs, with at least 7 million per sample. Total RNA was extracted from PBMCs with Trizol reagent, with at least 6 micrograms obtained per sample. For every donor, an aliquot of PBMCs went through flow cytometry to measure the percentages of naive CD45RAhigh/CD27high T cells.

The library was prepared using 5' RACE. The sequencer listed for this sample is Illumina HiSeq 2500. A second PCR of about 6 to 11 cycles was performed with a sample-barcoded 5' primer and a J-beta primer mix. A template-switch 5' adaptor carrying 12 random nucleotides introduced a unique molecular identifier onto each TCR beta cDNA molecule. Each sample yielded at least 2.5 million CDR3-containing paired-end reads. The Mint cDNA synthesis kit, primed by a TRBC-specific oligonucleotide, was used to synthesize first-strand cDNA from all RNA. Following uracil-DNA glycosylase treatment, all cDNA underwent a first 18-cycle PCR with the universal primers M1SS and BC2_uni_R. The paper's data handling went like this. For normalization, 1 million high-quality reads, each with a distinct molecular identifier, were randomly selected from each sample. Reads with shared molecular identifiers were discarded instead of being binned into consensus sequences. CDR3 identification, clonotype clustering and error correction used MiTCR with a Q25 quality threshold and the strictest error-elimination algorithm. A nonparametric unseen species model using Euler transformation provided a lower-bound estimate of total TCR beta diversity. TCRdb ran its own pipeline on the public reads, namely fastp trimming at Q25 and MiXCR clone calling, and kept in-frame beta chains. Rows with a matching CDR3 protein are joined into one entry that keeps the most common DNA and genes. None of the V and J calls come from the authors' own analysis; TCRdb made them. This sample gives 600,000 to 900,000 distinct CDR3 sequences in total; roughly 24% of them show up just once. Under 3% of the sample is taken by the ten largest.

A further study also used this sample, focusing on T cells of mothers and their children. Reported in the second study: Nine systemically healthy Caucasian individuals served as donors, namely three mothers together with their six children. cDNA synthesis consumed the entire amount of extracted RNA, loaded at approximately 1.6 ug RNA in each 15 ul reaction. In the second PCR, sample barcodes and 2-4 random nucleotides were introduced via the M1S primer. Over 9 million TCR beta CDR3 reads were obtained for each mother, and some 3.1 million reads were obtained for each child. Thymic selection similarly shapes TCR recombination output in related and unrelated pairs, with minor effect from inherited differences. Normalized repertoire overlap was always slightly but never significantly higher in related than unrelated mother-child pairs. Persistent microchimeric T cell clones were not detected, at a sensitivity of 85 to 100 clones per million clonotypes. The study used deep NGS to compare TCR beta repertoires of mothers and children, seeking features distinguishing related mother-child pairs from unrelated individuals. On average, the children were approximately 11 +/- 4 years old, while the mothers were about 37 +/- 4 years old. Libraries were sequenced on Illumina HiSeq 2000 with 100+100 nt paired-end reads after adapter ligation with NEBNext reagents. To prevent cross-contamination, the mother and child libraries were prepared a month apart and were sequenced in separate runs. Between about 500,000 and 2,300,000 distinct TCR beta clonotypes were identified per donor. Naive TCR beta clonotypes were estimated from low-frequency clonotypes matched to each donor's FACS-determined naive share, without sorting.

The clonotype originates from a boy younger than 18 in good health. Recombination connected TRBV6-5 to TRBJ1-2; no D gene call is confident. Sequencing was performed on blood. The CDR3 reads as follows: CASSYSQIDGYTF. The bases are TGTGCCAGCAGTTACTCCCAAATAGATGGCTACACCTTC.